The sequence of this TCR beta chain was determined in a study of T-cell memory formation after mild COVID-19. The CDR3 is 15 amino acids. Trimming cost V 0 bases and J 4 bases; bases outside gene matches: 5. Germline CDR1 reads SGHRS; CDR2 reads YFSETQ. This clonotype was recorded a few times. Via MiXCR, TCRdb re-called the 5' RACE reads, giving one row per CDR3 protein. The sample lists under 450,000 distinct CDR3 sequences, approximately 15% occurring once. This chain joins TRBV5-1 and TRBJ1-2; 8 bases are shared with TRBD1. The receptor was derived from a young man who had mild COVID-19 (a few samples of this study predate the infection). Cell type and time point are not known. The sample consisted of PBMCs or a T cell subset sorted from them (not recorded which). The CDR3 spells CASSLEPGGGYGYTF. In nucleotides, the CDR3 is TGCGCCAGCAGCTTGGAGCCAGGGGGCGGCTATGGCTACACCTTC.